The 10 T cell receptor beta chains reported below all come from one sample, sequenced in a study of beta chain features in type 1 diabetes. Study findings and constraints: Shorter TCRB CDR3s, moderately but significantly so, marked every one of the four CD4+ subsets in Type 1 diabetes patients.

For these receptors, no antigen is known. Expressed TCRB transcripts were sequenced because the isolated RNA had all been reverse transcribed beforehand. Using immunoSEQ multiplex PCR, the repertoire was profiled, and TCRdb retains in-frame clones only, with some absent. The top ten hold about 0.02% of the sample, which has about 740,000 clones, under 15% seen once. The sample was naive CD4+ T cells from blood. Every receptor here comes from a man younger than 35 with type 1 diabetes.

The V gene is TRBV30, the J gene TRBJ2-2; 8 nucleotides match TRBD1. With V trimmed by 4 bases and J by 4 bases, 8 bases remained unmatched. CDR3 length: 15 residues. Germline V CDR1 and CDR2: GTSNPN, SVGIG (reference sequence). CDR3 in amino acids: CAWNLAGGTTGELFF. The CDR3 region has the DNA TGTGCCTGGAATCTCGCAGGGGGCACCACCGGGGAGCTGTTTTTT.

In this sample, this clone turned up once. CDR3 amino acids: CAWSRGKSTEAFF. CDR3 in DNA: TGTGCCTGGAGCCGGGGAAAGAGCACTGAAGCTTTCTTT. The chain combines TRBV30 with TRBJ1-1; D unresolved. V was pared by 3 bases and J by 4 bases, with 12 bases between. The CDR3 loop spans 13 amino acids. Germline CDR1 and CDR2: GTSNPN and SVGIG (reference sequence).

This clone has just a few counts. V is TRBV18 and J is TRBJ1-1; no clear D gene. The CDR3 contains 12 residues. Trimming cost V 6 bases and J 6 bases, with 11 bases left between them. In germline, CDR1 is KGHSH, CDR2 LQKENI. CDR3 nucleotides: TGTGCCAGCTCTACCGGTGACTCTGAAGCTTTCTTT. Its translation: CASSTGDSEAFF.

The chain has TRBV10-3 and TRBJ2-1; D remains unclear. The V end lost 7 bases, the J end lost 0 bases, and 1 base lay between the germline ends. Germline CDR1 and CDR2: ENHRY and SYGVKD. This CDR3 is 11 amino acids long. The CDR3 sequence is CAITSYNEQFF. CDR3 nucleotide sequence: TGTGCCATCACCTCCTACAATGAGCAGTTCTTC.

This clone has more than one count but fewer than ten. The chain combines TRBV30 with TRBJ1-2, with D unclear. The germline gives CDR1 GTSNPN, CDR2 SVGIG (reference sequence). The CDR3 covers 12 residues. Trimming took 2 bases from V and 0 from J, leaving 4 bases between them. CDR3 region: CAWSPANYGYTF. CDR3 sequence (DNA): TGTGCCTGGAGTCCGGCTAACTATGGCTACACCTTC.

The chain is built from TRBV5-4 and TRBJ2-6, with D perhaps matching TRBD1 (6 bases). Germline V gene data show CDR1 as SGHNT and CDR2 as YYREEE (reference sequence). The length of the CDR3 is 17 residues. V was shortened by 3 bases and J by 4 bases, with 17 bases between the two germline ends. DNA for the CDR3: TGTGCCAGCAGCTCGATAAACAGGGTAGCCGGGGCCAACGTCCTGACTTTC. Translating gives CASSSINRVAGANVLTF.

This clone was seen more than once but under ten times. The chain employs TRBV30 and TRBJ2-5, with D possibly TRBD2 on 6 matching bases. The V end was cut by 4 bases, the J end by 5 bases, with 11 bases between. Germline values: CDR1 GTSNPN, CDR2 SVGIG (reference sequence). The CDR3 sequence is 12 residues long. The CDR3 loop reads CAWKPSEETQYF. CDR3 DNA: TGTGCCTGGAAGCCTAGCGAGGAGACCCAGTACTTC.

The CDR3 DNA is TGTGCCAGCAGCCGGGACAGGGGGCACGAGCAGTACTTC. Translated, it gives CASSRDRGHEQYF. V gene TRBV6-1 combines with J gene TRBJ2-7; 12 nucleotides agree with TRBD1. CDR3 length equals 13 residues. V shed 6 bases, J shed 5 bases, and the junction held 2 bases outside the gene matches. Per germline, CDR1 MNHNS and CDR2 SASEGT.

The rearrangement links TRBV6-1 to TRBJ2-1; D is perhaps TRBD2 (6 bases). The V end was cut by 0 bases, the J end by 4 bases, with 10 bases between. The germline V gene has CDR1 MNHNS and CDR2 SASEGT. This CDR3 spans 15 amino acids. The CDR3 region is CASSEAGGEYNEQFF. For the CDR3, the DNA is TGTGCCAGCAGTGAAGCGGGCGGGGAGTACAATGAGCAGTTCTTC.

The chain joins TRBV25-1 to TRBJ2-7, with no clear D. Germline CDR1 reads MGHDK; CDR2 reads SYGVNS. V lost 4 bases and J 4 bases, leaving 8 bases between the germline ends. CDR3 length: 12 amino acids. Here the CDR3 reads CASSGTAYEQYF. The CDR3 nucleotides read TGTGCCAGCAGTGGCACAGCATACGAGCAGTACTTC.